This TCR beta chain was recovered during a study of blood T cells in healthy people across ages. Study overall: Capture by template switching was about one barcoded beta molecule per two T cells.

Germline V gene sequence: CDR1 LGHNT, CDR2 FRNRAP. The CDR3 loop spans 13 amino acids. J gave up 2 bases and V 8 bases, and 5 bases lay outside the gene matches. The authors extracted at least 6 micrograms of total RNA per sample. The use of a sample-barcoded 5' primer and a J-beta primer mix characterized a second PCR of roughly 6 to 11 cycles. A 12-random-nucleotide template-switch adaptor tagged each cDNA molecule. Sequencing of every sample gave 3 million or more CDR3-containing paired-end reads. In TCRdb, the 5' RACE reads were re-called with MiXCR into one record per CDR3 protein. Of around 1,900,000 distinct CDR3 sequences listed, roughly two fifths are singletons.

This chain connects TRBV12-5 to TRBJ1-1; 7 bases are a match to TRBD1. Sequenced material: blood. The clonotype originates from a human donor in good health. CDR3 region: CASNDRDNTEAFF. The CDR3 DNA reads TGTGCTAGTAACGACAGGGACAACACTGAAGCTTTCTTT.